This T cell receptor beta chain stems from a study of PD-L1 blockade in urothelial cancer. Using immunoSEQ multiplex PCR, the repertoire was profiled, and TCRdb retains in-frame clones only, with some absent. This table has roughly 90,000 clones, approximately 91% appearing once. V was clipped by 0 bases and J by 6 bases, with 6 bases between them. There are 12 residues in the CDR3. Germline V gene lookup returns CDR1 MNHEY and CDR2 SVGAGI. The chain is built from TRBV6-5 and TRBJ2-7; D unclear. The clonotype comes from a man between 60 and 75 years old with urothelial cancer. Here the sequenced sample was PBMCs, taken around atezolizumab (anti-PD-L1) treatment. The CDR3 protein is CASSYSNGEQYF. As DNA, the CDR3 is TGTGCCAGCAGTTACTCGAACGGCGAGCAGTACTTC.